Listed below are T cell receptor beta chains from one sample, sequenced in a study of CD8 T cells in ankylosing spondylitis. Via MiXCR, TCRdb re-called the 5' RACE reads, giving one row per CDR3 protein. The data contain some 130,000 distinct CDR3 sequences, around 8.5% of them singletons. What was sequenced was blood, either unsorted or a sorted T cell fraction (not recorded which). These receptor sequences come from a male donor with ankylosing spondylitis or in good health (not recorded which). The CDR3 runs from the conserved cysteine through the conserved F or W. D genes are given only for firm matches. Rows give clone size only sometimes, using once, few, many, or a class for an expanded clone.

-,-,TRBV5-1,TRBJ1-1,TGCGCCAGCAGCTTTGGGGGAGGCAACACTGAAGCTTTCTTT,CASSFGGGNTEAFF
TRBD2,many,TRBV7-3,TRBJ2-4,TGTGCCAGCAGCTTAACGACTAGCGGGAGGGCGGAGGCCAAAAACATTCAGTACTTC,CASSLTTSGRAEAKNIQYF
-,many,TRBV11-2,TRBJ2-1,TGTGCCAGCAGCAACCTGAAGGGGTATGACAATGAGCAGTTCTTC,CASSNLKGYDNEQFF
-,many,TRBV7-2,TRBJ2-1,TGTGCCAGCAGCTCAGGACTACCATCCTACAATGAGCAGTTCTTC,CASSSGLPSYNEQFF
-,few,TRBV27,TRBJ2-2,TGTGCCAGCAGTTTTAGGGGGAGGGCGACCACCGGGGAGCTGTTTTTT,CASSFRGRATTGELFF
-,many,TRBV7-9,TRBJ1-5,TGTGCCAGCAGCTTAGGCAGGGGCAATCAGCCCCAGCATTTT,CASSLGRGNQPQHF
TRBD2,many,TRBV7-3,TRBJ2-2,TGTGCCAGCAGACAGCGGGAGGGCCTTCCCGGGGAGCTGTTTTTT,CASRQREGLPGELFF
-,many,TRBV5-1,TRBJ2-4,TGCGCCAACCCCGGGAGCGGGTCCAAAAACATTCAGTACTTC,CANPGSGSKNIQYF
TRBD1,many,TRBV7-2,TRBJ2-7,TGTGCCAGCAGCTCCCTACGGACAGGATCCTCCTACGAGCAGTACTTC,CASSSLRTGSSYEQYF
-,many,TRBV6-1,TRBJ2-1,TGTGCCAGCAGGGGTAATTACCAACGGAGTGAGCAGTTCTTC,CASRGNYQRSEQFF
-,many,TRBV20-1,TRBJ2-7,TGCAGTGCCCCAAAGGACCAAGCCTACGAGCAGTACTTC,CSAPKDQAYEQYF
-,few,TRBV13,TRBJ1-1,TGTGCCAGCAGCTTATACGGCATGAACACTGAAGCTTTCTTT,CASSLYGMNTEAFF
-,few,TRBV13,TRBJ2-1,TGTGCCAGCAGCGTGGACCACGGCCACAATGAGCAGTTCTTC,CASSVDHGHNEQFF
-,many,TRBV20-1,TRBJ1-3,TGCAGTGCTCCAGACAGGTTCATCTCTGGAAACACCATATATTTT,CSAPDRFISGNTIYF
TRBD2,-,TRBV9,TRBJ2-5,TGTGCCAGCAGCACAGGACTAGCGGACCGTCTTGAGACCCAGTACTTC,CASSTGLADRLETQYF
-,many,TRBV18,TRBJ2-3,TGTGCCAGCTCCAGGGGACCGCCGGGCCGGGCCACAGATACGCAGTATTTT,CASSRGPPGRATDTQYF
TRBD1,many,TRBV13,TRBJ2-5,TGTGCCAGCAGCTTCCCCAGGACAGGGAGGCAAGAGACCCAGTACTTC,CASSFPRTGRQETQYF
TRBD2,-,TRBV5-1,TRBJ2-2,TGCGCCAGCAGCCTGACTAGCGGGCAGAACACCGGGGAGCTGTTTTTT,CASSLTSGQNTGELFF
-,-,TRBV20-1,TRBJ2-5,TGCAGTGCTGGGACTGGTCGGCAAGAGACCCAGTACTTC,CSAGTGRQETQYF
-,many,TRBV5-5,TRBJ2-5,TGTGCCAGCAGCAAGCAGGGGTTCGGAGAGACCCAGTACTTC,CASSKQGFGETQYF
-,-,TRBV11-2,TRBJ2-1,TGTGCCAGCAGCCAGACTAGAGATGAGCAGTTCTTC,CASSQTRDEQFF
-,-,TRBV20-1,TRBJ2-1,TGCAGTGCTAGCCCCACTAGAACGCCTGGAAATGAGCAGTTCTTC,CSASPTRTPGNEQFF
TRBD2,many,TRBV20-1,TRBJ2-7,TGCAGTGCTACCTCCCCGGGACTAGCGGGAGGGCCCTCCTACGAGCAGTACTTC,CSATSPGLAGGPSYEQYF
-,many,TRBV29-1,TRBJ2-5,TGCAGCGTTAGGGAAGAGACCCAGTACTTC,CSVREETQYF
TRBD2,many,TRBV11-2,TRBJ2-1,TGTGCCAGCAGCTTAGCAGGGTCTAGCGGATACAATGAGCAGTTCTTC,CASSLAGSSGYNEQFF
-,few,TRBV2,TRBJ2-3,TGTGCCAGCAGCAGGGGCGTGGGTCCCACAGATACGCAGTATTTT,CASSRGVGPTDTQYF
-,many,TRBV5-1,TRBJ2-1,TGCGCCAGCAGCGTACTACAGGGTTACGATGAGCAGTTCTTC,CASSVLQGYDEQFF